The subject of this entry is one T cell receptor beta chain. The clone's antigen remains unknown. Nothing much larger sits one base from this clone, and base qualities are not available. Distinct nucleotide sequences in the sample also encode this CDR3. Libraries were made using the immunoSEQ multiplex PCR assay. The multiplex PCR relied on a mix of 60 forward primers for TCR Vbeta segments and 13 reverse primers for TCR Jbeta segments. Amplification of the CDR3 region of rearranged TCR beta genes was performed with a multiplex PCR assay on genomic DNA. The amplified TCR beta libraries were sequenced on the Illumina HiSeq System as 87-base-pair reads. Regarding the original processing steps: Across the 700 or so repertoires, a later analysis counted 78 million or so unique TCR beta chains, roughly 11 million of which were shared by at least two donors. A nearest-neighbor algorithm error-corrected the raw reads and collapsed the reads into unique sequences, merging closely related sequences to remove PCR and sequencing errors. Alignment of CDR3 sequences to IMGT reference sequences was used to assign V, D and J gene segments. Each retained sequence needed at least a six-nucleotide match to both a V gene segment and a J gene segment. Rearrangements were classified as productive when the CDR3 lacked stop codons and remained in frame with V and J, and all other rearrangements were classified as non-productive. CDR3 was defined according to IMGT convention as the region running from the second conserved V-encoded cysteine to the conserved J-encoded phenylalanine. In an earlier analysis of approximately 590 of the donors, sequences lacking an unambiguous match to a single V gene segment were excluded. An earlier analysis of 500 to 600 of the donors classified V segments as functional when productive rearrangements were above 56.7% and as segregating when the standard deviation between donors was above 5%. A statistical classification framework was built for diagnosing cytomegalovirus status from the catalog of TCR beta chain sequences. In a later analysis, TCR nucleotide sequences were compared against IMGT/GENE-DB human TR gene sequences so that V and J genes could be assigned. Using the TCRdist pipeline, a later analysis assigned CDR3 sequences along with most-parsimonious VDJ recombination scenarios. In a later analysis, each TCR beta chain was defined by its CDR3 amino acid sequence together with its V-gene family, and reads without a unique V-gene family were excluded. A later analysis removed over 500 highly shared, low-generation-probability nucleotide sequences to deal with suspected cross-contamination and a sequencing artifact. For each public chain, a later analysis derived a clonal expansion index from normalized ranks of inferred template counts within each repertoire. In a later analysis, generation probabilities were computed using a VDJ recombination model fitted to out-of-frame rearrangements, and the results were checked against IGoR. In a later analysis, hypergeometric tests were used to score TCR-TCR, TCR-HLA and TCR-CMV co-occurrence, with a repertoire-size bias correction applied to TCR pairs. To estimate false discovery rates, a later analysis permuted the HLA or CMV assignments 20 times. In a later analysis, co-occurring TCRs were grouped using DBSCAN, with TCRdist sequence similarity added in when clustering inside HLA-allele-positive subsets. Repertoires with fewer than 30,000 or more than 120,000 public chains, plus five repertoires with anomalous nucleotide sharing, were excluded from co-occurrence clustering. This is the immuneACCESS table as TCRdb keeps it, with only in-frame sequences that have V and J called. A part of the clones is gone; compared with another copy, unresolved V genes explain less than half, and the rest is unexplained. V, J and clone size reflect that table, while D and trimming were determined from the DNA. The sample profile shows about 150,000 clones; roughly 80% of them were found once. The ten largest clones take up 6.5% to 8.5% of the sample.

The sample is drawn from a study of cytomegalovirus exposure and HLA in healthy donors (dated by TCRdb to the late 2010s). In the study overall: In an earlier analysis of under 600 of the donors, about 260 Gb of sequence data and some 120 million unique TCR beta sequences from about 190 million T cells were reported. About 280 gigabases of sequencing data and approximately 84 million unique TCR sequences were included in an early release covering several hundred HLA-typed donors. About five DR-DQ haplotypes were handled as single units for association and clustering, since linkage in the cohort was strong. Donor age, sex, ethnicity and CMV serostatus were compiled together with the repertoire data. Typing coverage varied by locus: about 620-640 donors for A, B, C, DRB1 and DQB1; roughly 560 for DQA1; around 570 for DPA1; fewer than 480 for DPB1. On average, 235,054 unique TCR beta nucleotide sequences were sequenced per donor among fewer than 500 genotyped donors of the cohort, with roughly a sixth of those sequences being non-productive. A later genetic analysis used genome-wide SNP genotypes for about 60% of the roughly 670 donors, treating that subset as a discovery cohort. Among the approximately 420 genotyped donors, under 90% belonged to the genetic ancestry cluster associated with self-reported Caucasian donors. The study used immunosequencing to profile the T cell repertoires of several hundred subjects and linked those repertoires to cytomegalovirus serostatus. Along with the approximately 670-subject first cohort, a separate validation cohort of over a hundred different subjects was used. High-throughput TCR immunosequencing, statistical association of individual TCRs with disease status, and machine learning were combined to predict cytomegalovirus infection status. Rather than drawing on any new phenotypic data, the later analysis identified candidate immune exposures from TCR beta sequences and the way those sequences occurred across donors. Both class I and class II loci were covered by HLA typing, at four-digit resolution. In a later analysis, previously published TCR beta repertoires from 500 to 750 donors were re-analyzed and high-resolution HLA genotyping was added so that TCR occurrence patterns could be studied. The study aimed to test whether cataloging public T cell receptors could reveal signatures of past pathogen exposure. An earlier analysis of several hundred of the donors applied high-throughput TCR beta sequencing to assess whether each TCR beta V gene segment acted as functional or pseudogenic. All discovery cohort repertoires had been generated on a single sequencing platform.

Results and caveats for the whole study, not just this receptor: Because HLA typing was missing for some donors at each locus, association tests included only the typed subset. A later analysis found that HLA-associated TCR beta chains were more clonally expanded and had lower generation probabilities than equally common non-associated chains. A group of highly shared sequence variants was considered likely to be a technical artifact of the sequencing pipeline. Because counts were too low, some 16 rarely observed V segments, including chromosome 9 orphons, were excluded from the earlier analysis of a few hundred of the donors. In an earlier analysis of about 540 of the donors, most TCR beta V segments were observed in productive rearrangements about 90% or about 30% of the time, broadly matching IMGT annotations. The classifier was reported to diagnose cytomegalovirus status with high specificity and sensitivity in both the original and validation cohorts. A later analysis found that TCR association rates varied across HLA loci, with DRB1 alleles showing the most associated TCRs and HLA-C alleles the fewest. Specific HLA alleles were associated with 15,000 to 20,000 TCR beta sequences at a false discovery rate of 0.05 in a later analysis. A later analysis reported that several top co-occurrence clusters appeared linked to parvovirus B19, influenza, CMV and Epstein-Barr virus. According to a later analysis, most CMV-associated TCR beta chains appeared to be HLA-restricted, and the HLA associations seemed to be driven largely by CMV exposure. The study gave a list of more than 150 TCR beta chains associated with cytomegalovirus. Correlated functional status among segregating V segments might be attributable to linkage disequilibrium, but an unknown experimental factor could not be ruled out. The cohort was sequenced for TCR beta chains only, and without alpha or paired-chain data the features that could be detected were limited. Most TCR sequences were observed very rarely across donors, whereas some public TCRs were present in many individuals. Because the 87-base-pair reads could not distinguish some IMGT-functional V segments, including TRBV6-2 and TRBV6-3, those segments were excluded. CMV serostatus was the only immune exposure information available for the cohort. In vitro tests confirmed that a few of the cytomegalovirus-associated TCR beta chains recognize cytomegalovirus antigens. V-gene and J-gene trimming of TCR beta chains was associated with a missense DCLRE1C variant in a later genetic analysis, and the association was replicated in an independent cohort. The authors suggested that the approach could potentially be generalized to other disease states and immunological phenotypes. Sequencing depth was assumed to be roughly uniform across donors in the presence/absence analyses, though that assumption may not hold. According to a later genetic analysis, donors in an Asian-associated ancestry cluster had fewer N-insertions in productive TCRs than the roughly 700-donor mean. A further reported finding was that TCR beta sequences accurately predicted the HLA-A and HLA-B alleles for most subjects in the first cohort. Strong co-occurrence of HLA alleles, especially DR and DQ, made assigning TCR associations to individual alleles difficult.

Trimming removed 5 bases from V and 7 bases from J, leaving 15 bases between the germline ends. Including cysteine and phenylalanine, the CDR3 has 13 amino acids. The sequence is cut down to CDR3 DNA, 39 bases in frame from base 1. The CDR1 and CDR2 encoded by the germline V gene are SGHVS and FNYEAQ. The cohort consisted of 600 or so healthy bone marrow donors. All cohort members were sampled while nominally healthy, although unrecorded immune exposures were likely present. The donor was CMV seropositive and belonged to the group of 250 to 300 seropositive cohort members. A peripheral blood sample was provided by each donor, and peripheral blood mononuclear cells were used for TCR beta sequencing. The Qiagen DNeasy Blood Extraction Kit was used to extract genomic DNA from the blood cell samples.

Specimen: PBMCs. This sequence originates from a young man in good health and CMV-seropositive. Here the chain combines TRBV7-6 and TRBJ2-7; a tentative D match to TRBD1 spans 5 bases. The CDR3 sequence is CASSDGTSGEQYF. The DNA sequence is given as TGTGCCAGCAGCGACGGCACCTCAGGGGAGCAGTACTTC.